What follows are 24 T cell receptor beta chains derived from one specimen sequenced in a study of T-cell memory formation after mild COVID-19. One entry per CDR3 protein, called by TCRdb with MiXCR from the 5' RACE reads. The repertoire holds more than 150,000 distinct CDR3 sequences, with over 20% as singletons. Sequenced input: PBMCs or a T cell subset sorted from them (not recorded which). The receptors stem from an adult woman who had mild COVID-19 (a few samples of this study predate the infection). Cell type and time point are not known.

In DNA, the CDR3 is TGCGCCAGCAGGCCACCAACAGGAGCCTACGAGCAGTACTTC. Translated, it gives CASRPPTGAYEQYF. The V call is TRBV4-3, the J call TRBJ2-7; the D gene is possibly TRBD1 (5 bases). Looked up from germline, CDR1 is LGHNA and CDR2 is YSLEER. The CDR3 has 14 amino acids. V was trimmed by 6 bases and J by 2 bases, leaving 14 bases between them.

The rearrangement uses TRBV7-2 and TRBJ2-5, with D perhaps TRBD1 (5 bases). Trimming shortened V by 4 bases and J by 1 base, and 16 bases separated the two germline ends. This CDR3 is 16 amino acids long. The germline V gene encodes CDR1 SGHTA and CDR2 FQGNSA. The CDR3 loop is CASSSLDIYLQETQYF. As DNA, the CDR3 is TGTGCCAGCAGCTCGCTGGACATCTACCTCCAAGAGACCCAGTACTTC.

This clonotype was recorded a few times. CDR3 bases: TGTGCCAGCAGCCACCCAACGGGGGCACGATACGAGCAGTACTTC. Protein: CASSHPTGARYEQYF. This sequence joins TRBV7-9 and TRBJ2-7, with D perhaps being TRBD1 or TRBD2 (6 bases each). This CDR3 contains 15 residues. CDR1 and CDR2 (germline): SEHNR, FQNEAQ (reference sequence). V shed 5 bases and J shed 4 bases, with 18 bases lying between them.

The V call is TRBV5-6, the J call TRBJ1-1; 9 bases match TRBD1. V shed 4 bases, J shed 5 bases, and the junction held 9 bases outside the gene matches. Germline assignment: CDR1 SGHDT and CDR2 YYEEEE. The CDR3 totals 15 residues. The CDR3 is CASSPEDRGWTEAFF. The CDR3 DNA follows: TGTGCCAGCAGCCCCGAGGACAGGGGATGGACTGAAGCTTTCTTT.

This clonotype occurred a few times. V usage is TRBV27 and J usage is TRBJ2-1; D perhaps matches TRBD2 (6 bases). V lost 3 bases, J lost 14 bases, and 17 bases lay in between. In germline, CDR1 is MNHEY, CDR2 SMNVEV (reference sequence). There are 13 residues in the CDR3. The CDR3 DNA follows: TGTGCCAGCAGTTTCGCCGGGGGACCGCCGGAGTTCTTC. Translating gives CASSFAGGPPEFF.

The V call is TRBV30, the J call TRBJ2-5; 10 positions agree with TRBD1. Looked up from germline, CDR1 is GTSNPN and CDR2 is SVGIG (reference sequence). The J segment lost 4 bases and the V segment lost 2 bases, leaving 4 bases of the junction unmatched. The CDR3 runs to 14 residues. The CDR3: CAWSTGTGAETQYF. The CDR3 DNA sequence: TGTGCCTGGAGTACCGGGACAGGGGCAGAGACCCAGTACTTC.

This clonotype was detected a few times. One junction end does not reproduce the germline sequence, and a read error may be involved. The gene calls are TRBV6-2 or TRBV6-3 and TRBJ2-1, with D hard to call. Germline V gene data show CDR1 as MNHEY and CDR2 as SVGEGT. This CDR3 contains 13 residues. The CDR3 region is CASTQGSYTEQFF. The CDR3 DNA follows: TGTGCCAGCACCCAAGGGTCCTACACTGAGCAGTTCTTC.

The chain combines TRBV9 with TRBJ1-4; TRBD1 might be the D (6 bases). The CDR3 loop spans 15 amino acids. V shed 5 bases and J shed 7 bases, with 18 bases lying between them. Germline loops: CDR1 SGDLS, CDR2 YYNGEE. CDR3 sequence: CASSASQGLSEKLFF. The DNA of the CDR3 is TGTGCCAGCAGTGCAAGCCAGGGGTTAAGTGAAAAACTGTTTTTT.

This clonotype was counted between two and nine times. The chain uses TRBV27 and TRBJ2-1; the match to TRBD2 covers 9 bases. There are 13 residues in the CDR3. J was trimmed by 9 bases and V by 7 bases; bases with no gene match: 7. Germline V CDR1 and CDR2: MNHEY, SMNVEV (reference sequence). Written as DNA, the CDR3 is TGTGCCAGCATTCAAGCGGGGGGCCTTGAGCAGTTCTTC. The encoded protein is CASIQAGGLEQFF.

A few counts support this clonotype. The V and J genes are TRBV9 and TRBJ2-7; 8 bases line up with TRBD2. The CDR3 totals 14 residues. J was trimmed by 1 base and V by 3 bases; bases with no gene match: 3. Germline CDR1 SGDLS, CDR2 YYNGEE. The CDR3 DNA follows: TGTGCCAGCAGCGAGATAGCGGGATCCTACGAGCAGTACTTC. Translated, it gives CASSEIAGSYEQYF. Combining the CDR3 with reference TRBV9 and TRBJ2-7 gives the whole variable domain DSGVTQTPKHLITATGQRVTLRCSPRSGDLSVYWYQQSLDQGLQFLIQYYNGEERAKGNILERFSAQQFPDLHSELNLSSLELGDSALYFCASSEIAGSYEQYFGPGTRLTVT.

V is TRBV14 and J is TRBJ1-1; 9 positions match TRBD1. This CDR3 has 15 amino acids. The trim removed 4 bases at V and 3 bases at J, leaving 6 bases unmatched. CDR1 and CDR2 (germline): SGHDN, FVKESK. The CDR3 loop reads CASSPWTGAYTEAFF. CDR3 nucleotide sequence: TGTGCCAGCAGCCCTTGGACAGGGGCCTACACTGAAGCTTTCTTT.

V usage is TRBV30 and J usage is TRBJ2-7; possible D gene TRBD2, 6 bases. The CDR3 spans 14 residues. With 2 bases removed from V and 2 bases from J, the gap between germline ends came to 13 bases. Germline lookup yields CDR1 GTSNPN and CDR2 SVGIG (reference sequence). CDR3 DNA sequence: TGTGCCTGGAGTCCGGGACTTACCCCCTACGAGCAGTACTTC. This translates into CAWSPGLTPYEQYF.

This clonotype was recorded a few times. The V call is TRBV29-1, the J call TRBJ2-7; 7 bases line up with TRBD1. Trimming removed 6 bases from V and 7 bases from J; junction bases left unmatched: 12. This CDR3 region has 13 residues. Germline CDR1 SQVTM, CDR2 ANQGSEA. CDR3 residues: CSVPGTVLREQYF. The DNA of the CDR3 is TGCAGCGTCCCTGGGACAGTCTTACGGGAGCAGTACTTC.

V usage is TRBV5-1 and J usage is TRBJ2-7; D is ambiguous. Germline values: CDR1 SGHRS, CDR2 YFSETQ. Trimming took 0 bases from V and 2 from J, leaving 9 bases between them. CDR3 length equals 14 residues. CDR3 DNA: TGCGCCAGCAGCTTGGCCGAAAATGCCTACGAGCAGTACTTC. This codes for CASSLAENAYEQYF.

The V gene is TRBV18, the J gene TRBJ2-4; no definite D call. The CDR3 consists of 17 residues. V shed 6 bases and J shed 1 base, with 19 bases lying between them. CDR1 and CDR2 from the germline V gene are KGHSH and LQKENI. The chain's CDR3 is CASSIRVYPEAKNIQYF. CDR3 DNA: TGTGCCAGCTCCATCCGGGTCTACCCAGAGGCCAAAAACATTCAGTACTTC.

This clonotype was picked up a small number of times. The chain has TRBV25-1 and TRBJ2-5; no clear D gene. Trimming left V 3 bases short and J 5 bases short, with 10 bases between. The germline gives CDR1 MGHDK, CDR2 SYGVNS. The CDR3 covers 13 residues. The CDR3 nucleotides are TGTGCCAGCAGTGAGGAAGGGCACGAGACCCAGTACTTC. The encoded protein is CASSEEGHETQYF.

Here the CDR3 DNA reads TGTGCCAGCAGCCAGTTAGGCCCAGATACGCAGTATTTT. This translates into CASSQLGPDTQYF. The J gene is TRBJ2-3, the V gene TRBV14; D not resolved. This CDR3 is 13 amino acids long. With 3 bases removed from V and 4 bases from J, the gap between germline ends came to 8 bases. The germline V gene encodes CDR1 SGHDN and CDR2 FVKESK.

The chain is built from TRBV6-5 and TRBJ1-1, with D unclear. Trimming pared 0 bases from V and 0 bases from J, leaving 20 bases between. The length of the CDR3 is 19 residues. Germline V gives CDR1 MNHEY, CDR2 SVGAGI. The CDR3 DNA sequence: TGTGCCAGCAGTTACTCTATAGCTGTAGGGCAGGCGCTGAACACTGAAGCTTTCTTT. Translated: CASSYSIAVGQALNTEAFF.

This clonotype has more than one count but fewer than ten. DNA of the CDR3: TGCAGCGTTGAAGATGCCGGGACAGGGACCTACGAGCAGTACTTC. The encoded protein is CSVEDAGTGTYEQYF. The chain joins TRBV29-1 to TRBJ2-7, with 9 bases matching TRBD1. This CDR3 is built from 15 residues. Germline loops: CDR1 SQVTM, CDR2 ANQGSEA. Trimming removed 0 bases from V and 2 bases from J; junction bases left unmatched: 5.

The chain uses TRBV29-1 and TRBJ2-7, with 8 bases matching TRBD2. The germline V gene encodes CDR1 SQVTM and CDR2 ANQGSEA. Trimming took 5 bases from V and 4 from J; bases not matched to a gene: 10. The CDR3 covers 14 residues. DNA of the CDR3: TGCAGCGTTCGATTTAGCGGGAACGAGTACGAGCAGTACTTC. It encodes CSVRFSGNEYEQYF.

This clonotype was found many times. The V and J genes are TRBV12-3 or TRBV12-4 and TRBJ2-1; 9 bases agree with TRBD2. The CDR3 has 18 amino acids. V shed 4 bases, J shed 1 base, and the junction held 11 bases outside the gene matches. The DNA for the CDR3 is TGTGCCAGCAGTTCTGTTGCGGGGGGGCCCTTATCCTACAATGAGCAGTTCTTC. This translates into CASSSVAGGPLSYNEQFF.

This clonotype came up a few times. The gene calls are TRBV5-1 and TRBJ2-3, with D possibly TRBD2 on 6 matching bases. Germline V lookup: CDR1 SGHRS, CDR2 YFSETQ. The ends were cut back, 7 bases at V and 1 base at J, with 19 bases in the middle. The CDR3 loop spans 16 amino acids. CDR3 nucleotides: TGCGCCAGCGCTTTTAACGGCGGGGAAGGCACAGATACGCAGTATTTT. Protein product: CASAFNGGEGTDTQYF.

The V and J genes are TRBV7-3 and TRBJ2-1, with D possibly TRBD2 on 6 matching bases. Germline values: CDR1 SGHTA, CDR2 FQGTGA. Trimming stripped 4 bases from V and 7 bases from J, with 17 bases between. This CDR3 comprises 15 residues. CDR3 in amino acids: CASSYLGLLPNEQFF. The CDR3 region has the DNA TGTGCCAGCAGCTACCTGGGACTCTTGCCAAATGAGCAGTTCTTC.

This clonotype showed up just a few times. J is TRBJ1-1 and V is TRBV14; 8 nucleotides line up with TRBD1. With V trimmed by 0 bases and J by 3 bases, 9 bases remained unmatched. Germline V gene data show CDR1 as SGHDN and CDR2 as FVKESK. This CDR3 is 17 amino acids long. The CDR3 sequence: CASSQDILTTGDTEAFF. CDR3 coding DNA: TGTGCCAGCAGCCAAGATATTCTTACGACAGGGGACACTGAAGCTTTCTTT. Full variable domain (rest looked up from reference TRBV14 and TRBJ1-1): EAGVTQFPSHSVIEKGQTVTLRCDPISGHDNLYWYRRVMGKEIKFLLHFVKESKQDESGMPNNRFLAERTGGTYSTLKVQPAELEDSGVYFCASSQDILTTGDTEAFFGQGTRLTVV.